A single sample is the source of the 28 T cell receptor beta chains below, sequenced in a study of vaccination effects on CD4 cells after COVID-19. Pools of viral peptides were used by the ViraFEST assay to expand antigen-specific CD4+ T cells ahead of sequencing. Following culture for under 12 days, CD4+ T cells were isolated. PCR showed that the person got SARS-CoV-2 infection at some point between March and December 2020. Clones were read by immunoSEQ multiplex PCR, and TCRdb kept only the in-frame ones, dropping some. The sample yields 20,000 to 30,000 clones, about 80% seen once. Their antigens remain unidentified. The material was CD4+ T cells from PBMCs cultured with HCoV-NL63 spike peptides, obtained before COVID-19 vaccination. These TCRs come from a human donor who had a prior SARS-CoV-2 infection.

CDR3: CARLTQGDTEAFF. The DNA of the CDR3 is TGTGCCAGGCTGACTCAGGGAGACACTGAAGCTTTCTTT. The genes are TRBV3-1 (or the pseudogene TRBV3-2) and TRBJ1-1; weak D call: TRBD1 (5 bases). V was cut by 9 bases and J by 3 bases, with 14 bases left in between. The length of the CDR3 is 13 residues. CDR1 LGHDT and CDR2 YNNKEL come from the germline V gene (reference sequence).

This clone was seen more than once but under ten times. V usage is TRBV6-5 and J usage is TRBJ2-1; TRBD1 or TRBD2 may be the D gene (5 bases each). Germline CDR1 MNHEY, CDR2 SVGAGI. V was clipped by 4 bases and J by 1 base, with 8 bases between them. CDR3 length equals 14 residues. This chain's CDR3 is CASSSGTSYNEQFF. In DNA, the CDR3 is TGTGCCAGCAGTTCCGGGACGTCCTACAATGAGCAGTTCTTC.

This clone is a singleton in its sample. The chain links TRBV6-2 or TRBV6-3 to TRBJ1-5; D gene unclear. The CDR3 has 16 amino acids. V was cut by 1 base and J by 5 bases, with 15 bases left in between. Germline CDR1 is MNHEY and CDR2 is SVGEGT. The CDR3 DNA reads TGTGCCAGCAGTTACTTCCCATCGTACGGAGATCAGCCCCAGCATTTT. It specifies CASSYFPSYGDQPQHF.

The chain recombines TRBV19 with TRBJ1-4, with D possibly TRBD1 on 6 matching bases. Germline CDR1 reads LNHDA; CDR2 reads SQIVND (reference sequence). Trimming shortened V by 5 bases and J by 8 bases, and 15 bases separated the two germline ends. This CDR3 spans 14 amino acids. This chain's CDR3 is CASSLGGSDEKLFF. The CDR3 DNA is TGTGCCAGTAGTCTAGGGGGGTCGGACGAAAAACTGTTTTTT.

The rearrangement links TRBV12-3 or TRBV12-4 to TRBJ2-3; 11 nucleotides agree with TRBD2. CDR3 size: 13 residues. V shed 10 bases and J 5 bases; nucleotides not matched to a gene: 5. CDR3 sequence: CATTGLAGDTQYF. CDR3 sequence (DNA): TGTGCCACGACAGGACTAGCGGGAGATACGCAGTATTTT.

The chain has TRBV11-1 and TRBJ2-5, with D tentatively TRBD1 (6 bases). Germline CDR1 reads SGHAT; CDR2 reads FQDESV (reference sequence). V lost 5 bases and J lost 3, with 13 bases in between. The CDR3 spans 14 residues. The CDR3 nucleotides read TGTGCCAGCAGCCCCCGACAGGTCGAAGAGACCCAGTACTTC. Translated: CASSPRQVEETQYF. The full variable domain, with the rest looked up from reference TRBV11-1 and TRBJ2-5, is EAEVAQSPRYKITEKSQAVAFWCDPISGHATLYWYRQILGQGPELLVQFQDESVVDDSQLPKDRFSAERLKGVDSTLKIQPAELGDSAMYLCASSPRQVEETQYFGPGTRLLVL.

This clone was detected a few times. Here the CDR3 DNA reads TGTGCCAGCAGTTACTCATGGCAGCCCCAGCATTTT. This translates into CASSYSWQPQHF. The V gene is TRBV6-2 or TRBV6-3, the J gene TRBJ1-5; no clear D gene. The CDR3 has 12 amino acids. V was shortened by 0 bases and J by 7 bases, with 4 bases between the two germline ends. Germline CDR1 MNHEY, CDR2 SVGEGT.

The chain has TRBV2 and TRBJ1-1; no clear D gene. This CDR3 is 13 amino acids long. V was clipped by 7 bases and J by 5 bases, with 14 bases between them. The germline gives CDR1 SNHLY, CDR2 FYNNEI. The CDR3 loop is CASTSEGRTEAFF. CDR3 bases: TGTGCCAGCACTAGCGAGGGTAGGACTGAAGCTTTCTTT.

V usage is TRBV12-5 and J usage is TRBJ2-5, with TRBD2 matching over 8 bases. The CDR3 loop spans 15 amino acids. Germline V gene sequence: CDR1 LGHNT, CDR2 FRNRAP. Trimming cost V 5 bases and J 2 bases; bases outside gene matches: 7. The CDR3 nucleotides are TGTGCTAGTGGTAACGGGGCGGGGGGTCAAGAGACCCAGTACTTC. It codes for CASGNGAGGQETQYF.

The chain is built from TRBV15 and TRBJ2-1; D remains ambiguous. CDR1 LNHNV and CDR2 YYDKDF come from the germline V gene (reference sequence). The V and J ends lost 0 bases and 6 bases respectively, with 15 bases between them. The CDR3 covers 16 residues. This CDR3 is CATSRDVALKRNEQFF. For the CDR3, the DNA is TGTGCCACCAGCAGAGATGTGGCGTTAAAGCGCAATGAGCAGTTCTTC.

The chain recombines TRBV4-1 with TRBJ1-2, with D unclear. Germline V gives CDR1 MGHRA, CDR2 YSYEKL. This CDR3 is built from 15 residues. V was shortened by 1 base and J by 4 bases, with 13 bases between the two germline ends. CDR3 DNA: TGCGCCAGCAGCCAAGGGACGGCCGTAATCTATGGCTACACCTTC. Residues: CASSQGTAVIYGYTF.

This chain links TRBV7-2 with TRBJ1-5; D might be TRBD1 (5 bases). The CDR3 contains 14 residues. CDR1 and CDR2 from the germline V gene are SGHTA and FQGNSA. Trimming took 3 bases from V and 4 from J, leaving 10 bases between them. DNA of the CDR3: TGTGCCAGCAGCTTGGGGCGGGCAAATCAGCCCCAGCATTTT. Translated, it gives CASSLGRANQPQHF. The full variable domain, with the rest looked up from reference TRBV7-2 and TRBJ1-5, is GAGVSQSPSNKVTEKGKDVELRCDPISGHTALYWYRQSLGQGLEFLIYFQGNSAPDKSGLPSDRFSAERTGGSVSTLTIQRTQQEDSAVYLCASSLGRANQPQHFGDGTRLSIL.

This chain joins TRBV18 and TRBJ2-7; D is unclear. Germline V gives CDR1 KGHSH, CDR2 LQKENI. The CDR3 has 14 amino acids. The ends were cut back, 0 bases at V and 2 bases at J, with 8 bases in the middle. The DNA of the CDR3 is TGTGCCAGCTCACCACCGGCAGGAACCTACGAGCAGTACTTC. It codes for CASSPPAGTYEQYF.

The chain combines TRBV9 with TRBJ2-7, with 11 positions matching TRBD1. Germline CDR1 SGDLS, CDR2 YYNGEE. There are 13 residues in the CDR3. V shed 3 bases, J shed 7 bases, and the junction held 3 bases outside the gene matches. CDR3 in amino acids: CASSGGTGGEQYF. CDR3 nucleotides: TGTGCCAGCAGCGGGGGGACAGGGGGAGAGCAGTACTTC.

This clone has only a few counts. This chain's CDR3 is CASSGPGQRGEKLFF. For the CDR3, the DNA is TGTGCCAGCAGTGGGCCGGGACAGCGGGGCGAAAAACTGTTTTTT. This sequence joins TRBV2 and TRBJ1-4, with 7 bases aligning to TRBD1. J lost 8 bases, V lost 4 bases, and 10 bases had no gene match. Germline assignment: CDR1 SNHLY and CDR2 FYNNEI. The CDR3 consists of 15 residues.

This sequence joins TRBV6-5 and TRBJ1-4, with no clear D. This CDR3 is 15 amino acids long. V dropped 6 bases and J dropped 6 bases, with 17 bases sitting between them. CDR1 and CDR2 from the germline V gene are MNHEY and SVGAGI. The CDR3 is CASSLLGRSDEKLFF. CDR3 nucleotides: TGTGCCAGCAGCCTCCTCGGCAGGTCGGATGAAAAACTGTTTTTT.

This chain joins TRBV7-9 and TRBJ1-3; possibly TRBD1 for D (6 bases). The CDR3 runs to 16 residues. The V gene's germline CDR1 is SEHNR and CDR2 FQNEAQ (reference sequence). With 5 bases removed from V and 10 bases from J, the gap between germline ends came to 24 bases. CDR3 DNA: TGTGCCAGCAGCCCGGGGGGCAAGGGGCCACGCGGGACCATATATTTT. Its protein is CASSPGGKGPRGTIYF.

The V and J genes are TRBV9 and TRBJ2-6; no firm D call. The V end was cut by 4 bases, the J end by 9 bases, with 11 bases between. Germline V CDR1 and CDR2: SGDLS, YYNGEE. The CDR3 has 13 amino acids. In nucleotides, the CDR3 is TGTGCCAGCAGCTCTCACATGGACAACGTCCTGACTTTC. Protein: CASSSHMDNVLTF.

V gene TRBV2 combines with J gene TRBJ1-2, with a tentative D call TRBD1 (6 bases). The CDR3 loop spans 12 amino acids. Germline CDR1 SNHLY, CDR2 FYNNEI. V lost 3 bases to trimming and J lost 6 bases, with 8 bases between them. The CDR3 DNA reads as TGTGCCAGCAGTGACCAGGGGAATGGCTACACCTTC. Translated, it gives CASSDQGNGYTF.

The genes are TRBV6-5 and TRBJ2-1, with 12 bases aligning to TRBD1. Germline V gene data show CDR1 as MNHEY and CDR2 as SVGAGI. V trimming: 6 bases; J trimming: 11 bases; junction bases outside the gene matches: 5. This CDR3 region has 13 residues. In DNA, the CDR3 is TGTGCCAGCAGCTCGGGACAGGGGGCGAAGCAGTTCTTC. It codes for CASSSGQGAKQFF.

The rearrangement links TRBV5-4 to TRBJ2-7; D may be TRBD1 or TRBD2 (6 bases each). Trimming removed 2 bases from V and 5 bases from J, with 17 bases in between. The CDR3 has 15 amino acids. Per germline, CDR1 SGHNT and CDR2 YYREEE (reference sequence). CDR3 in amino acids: CASSLRGGGPHEQYF. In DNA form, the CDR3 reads TGTGCCAGCAGCTTAAGAGGGGGAGGCCCCCACGAGCAGTACTTC. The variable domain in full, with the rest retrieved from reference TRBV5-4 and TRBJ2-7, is ETGVTQSPTHLIKTRGQQVTLRCSSQSGHNTVSWYQQALGQGPQFIFQYYREEENGRGNFPPRFSGLQFPNYSSELNVNALELDDSALYLCASSLRGGGPHEQYFGPGTRLTVT.

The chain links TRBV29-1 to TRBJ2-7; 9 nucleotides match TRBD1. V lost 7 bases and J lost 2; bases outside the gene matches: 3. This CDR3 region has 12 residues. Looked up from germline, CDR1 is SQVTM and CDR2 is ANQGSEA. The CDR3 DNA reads TGCAGCGCCCGACAGGGGGCCTACGAGCAGTACTTC. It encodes CSARQGAYEQYF.

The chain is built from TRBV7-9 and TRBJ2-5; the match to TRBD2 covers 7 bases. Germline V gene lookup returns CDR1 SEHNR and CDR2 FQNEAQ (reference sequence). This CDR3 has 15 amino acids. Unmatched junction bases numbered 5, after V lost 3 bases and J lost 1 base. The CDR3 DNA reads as TGTGCCAGCAGCTTCAATTTAGCGGGCCAAGAGACCCAGTACTTC. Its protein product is CASSFNLAGQETQYF.

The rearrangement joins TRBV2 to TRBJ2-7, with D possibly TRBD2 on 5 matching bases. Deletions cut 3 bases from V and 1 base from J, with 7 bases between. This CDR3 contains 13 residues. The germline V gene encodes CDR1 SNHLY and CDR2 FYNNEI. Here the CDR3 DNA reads TGTGCCAGCAGTGACTCGGGATCCTACGAGCAGTACTTC. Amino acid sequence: CASSDSGSYEQYF. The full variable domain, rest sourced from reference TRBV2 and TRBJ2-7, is EPEVTQTPSHQVTQMGQEVILRCVPISNHLYFYWYRQILGQKVEFLVSFYNNEISEKSEIFDDQFSVERPDGSNFTLKIRSTKLEDSAMYFCASSDSGSYEQYFGPGTRLTVT.

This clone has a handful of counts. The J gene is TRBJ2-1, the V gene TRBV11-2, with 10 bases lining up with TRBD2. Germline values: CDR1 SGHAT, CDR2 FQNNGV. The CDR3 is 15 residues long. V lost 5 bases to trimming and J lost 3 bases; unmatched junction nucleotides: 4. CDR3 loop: CASSTGTSVYNEQFF. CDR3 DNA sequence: TGTGCCAGCAGCACCGGGACTAGCGTCTACAATGAGCAGTTCTTC.

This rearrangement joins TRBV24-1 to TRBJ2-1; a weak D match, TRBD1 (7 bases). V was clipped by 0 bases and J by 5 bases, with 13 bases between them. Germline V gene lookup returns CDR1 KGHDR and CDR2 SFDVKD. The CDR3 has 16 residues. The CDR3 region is CATSDLTRRGDNEQFF. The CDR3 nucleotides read TGTGCCACCAGTGATTTGACCCGCAGGGGGGACAATGAGCAGTTCTTC.

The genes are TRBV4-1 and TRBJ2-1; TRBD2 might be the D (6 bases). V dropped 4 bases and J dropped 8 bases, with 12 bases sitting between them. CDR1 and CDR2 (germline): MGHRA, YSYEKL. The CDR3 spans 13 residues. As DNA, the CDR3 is TGCGCCAGCAGCCGCGGGACCGTCGATGAGCAGTTCTTC. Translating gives CASSRGTVDEQFF.

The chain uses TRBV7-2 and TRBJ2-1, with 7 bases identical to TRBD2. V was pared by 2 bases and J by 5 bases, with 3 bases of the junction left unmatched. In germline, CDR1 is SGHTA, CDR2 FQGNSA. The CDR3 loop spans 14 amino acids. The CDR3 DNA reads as TGTGCCAGCAGCTTACGCCGGGGGGACAATGAGCAGTTCTTC. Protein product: CASSLRRGDNEQFF. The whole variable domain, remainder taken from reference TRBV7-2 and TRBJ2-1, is GAGVSQSPSNKVTEKGKDVELRCDPISGHTALYWYRQSLGQGLEFLIYFQGNSAPDKSGLPSDRFSAERTGGSVSTLTIQRTQQEDSAVYLCASSLRRGDNEQFFGPGTRLTVL.